The 24 T cell receptor beta chains reported below all come from one sample, sequenced in a study of shared clonotypes between healthy human individuals. Produced via immunoSEQ multiplex PCR; TCRdb's table is partial and in-frame only. The sample has about 1.1 million clones, 78% seen once. Sequencing used memory CD4+ T cells from PBMCs. Subset meaning: CD45RA-negative fraction. The receptors here all came from a man in his late teens or twenties in good health. Some clones in this sample may be carry-over from other donors' samples.

The rearrangement joins TRBV2 to TRBJ2-3; weak D call: TRBD1 (6 bases). This CDR3 has 14 residues. Trimming left V 6 bases short and J 6 bases short, with 16 bases between. The germline CDR1 and CDR2 sequences are SNHLY and FYNNEI. This chain's CDR3 is CASSVSGGVDTQYF. The CDR3 DNA sequence: TGTGCCAGCAGCGTCTCTGGGGGCGTGGATACGCAGTATTTT.

About this clone itself: The junction departs from germline at one end; a sequencing error may be responsible. The chain employs TRBV11-1 and TRBJ1-1; TRBD1 aligns across 7 bases. The CDR3 has 14 amino acids. The germline gives CDR1 SGHAT, CDR2 FQDESV (reference sequence). CDR3 sequence reads: CTSSRDRGTTEAFF. The DNA for the CDR3 is TGTACCAGCAGCCGGGACAGAGGGACTACTGAAGCTTTCTTT. The full variable domain, with the rest looked up from reference TRBV11-1 and TRBJ1-1, is EAEVAQSPRYKITEKSQAVAFWCDPISGHATLYWYRQILGQGPELLVQFQDESVVDDSQLPKDRFSAERLKGVDSTLKIQPAELGDSAMYLCTSSRDRGTTEAFFGQGTRLTVV.

In this sample, this clone turned up a few times. The CDR3 DNA is TGTGCCTGGAGTTTCAGAGCCACTGAAGCTTTCTTT. This codes for CAWSFRATEAFF. The chain has TRBV30 and TRBJ1-1; unclear D gene. V lost 2 bases and J 4 bases, leaving 8 bases between the germline ends. The CDR3 totals 12 residues. From germline, CDR1 is GTSNPN and CDR2 SVGIG (reference sequence).

The rearrangement joins TRBV9 to TRBJ2-1, with no clear D. Germline CDR1 is SGDLS and CDR2 is YYNGEE. The CDR3 totals 14 residues. Trimming cost V 3 bases and J 9 bases, with 16 bases left between them. The CDR3 DNA reads as TGTGCCAGCAGCGGGACCCCCGAAAAAGCTGAGCAGTTCTTC. This encodes CASSGTPEKAEQFF. The whole variable domain, filled in from reference TRBV9 and TRBJ2-1, reads DSGVTQTPKHLITATGQRVTLRCSPRSGDLSVYWYQQSLDQGLQFLIQYYNGEERAKGNILERFSAQQFPDLHSELNLSSLELGDSALYFCASSGTPEKAEQFFGPGTRLTVL.

The chain combines TRBV9 with TRBJ2-1; TRBD2 aligns across 11 bases. Germline V CDR1 and CDR2: SGDLS, YYNGEE. V shed 3 bases and J 8 bases; nucleotides not matched to a gene: 4. This CDR3 has 14 residues. CDR3 DNA sequence: TGTGCCAGCAGCGCTAGCGGGAGGATGGATGAGCAGTTCTTC. Amino acid sequence: CASSASGRMDEQFF.

The chain joins TRBV30 to TRBJ2-1; 8 positions match TRBD2. This CDR3 has 17 residues. Trimming at V came to 0 bases and at J to 5 bases, leaving 12 bases not matched to a gene. The germline V gene has CDR1 GTSNPN and CDR2 SVGIG (reference sequence). CDR3 amino acids: CAWSVGFGRAVDNEQFF. CDR3 DNA sequence: TGTGCCTGGAGTGTAGGTTTCGGGAGGGCCGTGGACAATGAGCAGTTCTTC.

This clone was counted at least ten times. The chain joins TRBV5-4 to TRBJ1-5; a weak D match, TRBD1 (5 bases). The CDR3 covers 14 residues. CDR1 is SGHNT and CDR2 is YYREEE in the germline V gene (reference sequence). Trimming removed 4 bases from V and 6 bases from J, with 14 bases in between. The CDR3: CASSPGPGSQPQHF. CDR3 nucleotide sequence: TGTGCCAGCAGCCCGGGGCCGGGGTCTCAGCCCCAGCATTTT.

Written as DNA, the CDR3 is TGTGCCTGGAGTGTGCGGGGCGGCTCTGGAAACACCATATATTTT. This gives the protein CAWSVRGGSGNTIYF. This sequence joins TRBV30 and TRBJ1-3, with a possible D match to TRBD1 (5 bases). CDR3 size: 15 residues. Trimming took off 0 bases at V and 0 bases at J, with 9 bases between the two ends. Germline V gene data show CDR1 as GTSNPN and CDR2 as SVGIG (reference sequence).

The genes are TRBV7-7 and TRBJ2-3, with D possibly TRBD2 on 6 matching bases. From germline, CDR1 is SSHAT and CDR2 FNYEAQ (reference sequence). Deletions cut 5 bases from V and 12 bases from J, with 15 bases between. The length of the CDR3 is 12 residues. DNA for the CDR3: TGTGCCAGCAGCGATGGACTACTCCCACAGTATTTT. It codes for CASSDGLLPQYF.

The rearrangement links TRBV29-1 to TRBJ2-1; 9 positions agree with TRBD2. V shed 8 bases, J shed 3 bases, and the junction held 11 bases outside the gene matches. CDR1 is SQVTM, CDR2 ANQGSEA, per germline. The CDR3 loop spans 15 amino acids. CDR3 DNA sequence: TGCAGCTCCTCCGGCGGGGGGGTCAACTACAATGAGCAGTTCTTC. Its translation: CSSSGGGVNYNEQFF.

The gene calls are TRBV12-5 and TRBJ2-1; D is possibly TRBD2 (6 bases). Trimming left V 6 bases short and J 8 bases short, with 8 bases between. Germline-derived CDR1 and CDR2 are LGHNT and FRNRAP. This CDR3 region has 11 residues. This CDR3 reads CASGWGDEQFF. Written as DNA, the CDR3 is TGTGCTAGTGGGTGGGGGGATGAGCAGTTCTTC. Filled out from reference TRBV12-5 and TRBJ2-1, the complete variable domain reads DARVTQTPRHKVTEMGQEVTMRCQPILGHNTVFWYRQTMMQGLELLAYFRNRAPLDDSGMPKDRFSAEMPDATLATLKIQPSEPRDSAVYFCASGWGDEQFFGPGTRLTVL.

The V call is TRBV7-3, the J call TRBJ2-1; possibly TRBD2 for D (6 bases). Looked up from germline, CDR1 is SGHTA and CDR2 is FQGTGA. V gave up 4 bases and J gave up 4 bases, with 14 bases separating them. CDR3 length equals 15 residues. In DNA, the CDR3 is TGTGCCAGCAGCTCTTCCGGGACTTCGTACAATGAGCAGTTCTTC. Protein product: CASSSSGTSYNEQFF.

J is TRBJ2-5 and V is TRBV2; TRBD2 agrees at 7 bases. After removal of 4 bases from V and 4 bases from J, the junction contained 12 bases not matched to a gene. Per the germline V gene, CDR1 is SNHLY and CDR2 is FYNNEI. This CDR3 contains 16 residues. The CDR3 loop reads CASSARGRALGETQYF. In nucleotides, the CDR3 is TGTGCCAGCAGTGCACGTGGGAGGGCCCTAGGAGAGACCCAGTACTTC.

The CDR3 is CASSLVLGEKLFF. Here the CDR3 DNA reads TGTGCCAGCAGCTTGGTCCTGGGGGAAAAACTGTTTTTT. The genes are TRBV5-5 and TRBJ1-4; D call uncertain. This CDR3 has 13 amino acids. Germline CDR1 is SGHKS and CDR2 is YYEKEE (reference sequence). Between the trimmed V and J ends, which lost 0 bases and 8 bases, there was a span of 8 bases.

The chain carries TRBV15 and TRBJ1-1, with 7 nucleotides matching TRBD1. This CDR3 comprises 17 residues. J gave up 3 bases and V 4 bases, and 14 bases lay outside the gene matches. Germline V CDR1 and CDR2: LNHNV, YYDKDF (reference sequence). The CDR3, as DNA: TGTGCCACCAGCAAGCACGCCACAGGGGTAGTGTACACTGAAGCTTTCTTT. Translated: CATSKHATGVVYTEAFF.

The chain links TRBV1 to TRBJ2-4; the table's D call of TRBD2 was not tested on the DNA. TRBV1 is given as a pseudogene. The CDR3 has 15 amino acids. The chain's CDR3 is CTSRRLTGSDRIQYF. CDR3 bases: TGCACCAGCAGGAGGCTAACGGGGTCCGATCGCATTCAGTACTTC.

The sample holds one count of this clone. V gene TRBV11-1 combines with J gene TRBJ1-5; the D is unclear. This CDR3 is 14 amino acids long. V lost 3 bases and J lost 3, with 9 bases in between. The germline gives CDR1 SGHAT, CDR2 FQDESV (reference sequence). CDR3 DNA: TGTGCCAGCAGCTTTAGGCAGGACAATCAGCCCCAGCATTTT. As protein: CASSFRQDNQPQHF.

V and J are TRBV19 and TRBJ2-7; D is unclear. V lost 8 bases and J lost 1, with 9 bases in between. This CDR3 contains 12 residues. Germline CDR1 LNHDA, CDR2 SQIVND (reference sequence). The CDR3 region is CASLPASYEQYF. In DNA form, the CDR3 reads TGTGCCAGTCTCCCGGCGTCCTACGAGCAGTACTTC.

This clone was observed many times. V usage is TRBV7-6 and J usage is TRBJ2-3; possibly TRBD1 for D (6 bases). V was trimmed by 5 bases and J by 2 bases, leaving 11 bases between them. Germline loops: CDR1 SGHVS, CDR2 FNYEAQ. The CDR3 sequence is 14 residues long. This chain's CDR3 is CASSPRDTTDTQYF. Here the CDR3 DNA reads TGTGCCAGCAGCCCTAGGGACACCACAGATACGCAGTATTTT.

This clone was picked up many times. The CDR3 spells CAISVTELTYNEQFF. CDR3 nucleotides: TGTGCCATCAGTGTAACCGAACTGACCTACAATGAGCAGTTCTTC. The V call is TRBV10-3, the J call TRBJ2-1; D is ambiguous. V lost 4 bases, J lost 2 bases, and 12 bases lay in between. This CDR3 contains 15 residues. The germline gives CDR1 ENHRY, CDR2 SYGVKD.

With respect to this clone: One end of the junction varies from germline; a read error may be responsible. The V gene is TRBV28, the J gene TRBJ1-1, with 7 bases fitting TRBD1. Germline lookup yields CDR1 MDHEN and CDR2 SYDVKM. The CDR3 has 12 residues. CDR3 protein: CASSLGDRGFLF. CDR3 nucleotides: TGTGCCAGCAGTTTAGGGGACAGAGGGTTTCTCTTT.

In the case of this clone: A much larger clonotype is one base distant, so this may be a read error. V gene TRBV9 combines with J gene TRBJ1-4, with D maybe TRBD1 (5 bases). The CDR3 spans 16 residues. The germline gives CDR1 SGDLS, CDR2 YYNGEE. CDR3: CASSVDNDGGSEELFF. The CDR3 DNA is TGTGCCAGCAGCGTTGATAATGACGGGGGGAGTGAAGAACTGTTTTTT.

The chain recombines TRBV28 with TRBJ1-2; D may be TRBD1 (5 bases). The V gene's germline CDR1 is MDHEN and CDR2 SYDVKM. The CDR3 extends over 13 amino acids. With 11 bases removed from V and 5 bases from J, the gap between germline ends came to 18 bases. Here the CDR3 reads CACSRDGIYGYTF. The CDR3 nucleotides read TGTGCCTGCTCCAGGGACGGTATATATGGCTACACCTTC.

This clone was detected a few times. The genes are TRBV5-6 and TRBJ1-1; D unclear. CDR3 length: 15 amino acids. The ends were cut back, 0 bases at V and 3 bases at J, with 12 bases in the middle. Germline V gives CDR1 SGHDT, CDR2 YYEEEE. CDR3 DNA: TGTGCCAGCAGCTTGGTGGGGTGGGAGTACACTGAAGCTTTCTTT. Residues: CASSLVGWEYTEAFF.